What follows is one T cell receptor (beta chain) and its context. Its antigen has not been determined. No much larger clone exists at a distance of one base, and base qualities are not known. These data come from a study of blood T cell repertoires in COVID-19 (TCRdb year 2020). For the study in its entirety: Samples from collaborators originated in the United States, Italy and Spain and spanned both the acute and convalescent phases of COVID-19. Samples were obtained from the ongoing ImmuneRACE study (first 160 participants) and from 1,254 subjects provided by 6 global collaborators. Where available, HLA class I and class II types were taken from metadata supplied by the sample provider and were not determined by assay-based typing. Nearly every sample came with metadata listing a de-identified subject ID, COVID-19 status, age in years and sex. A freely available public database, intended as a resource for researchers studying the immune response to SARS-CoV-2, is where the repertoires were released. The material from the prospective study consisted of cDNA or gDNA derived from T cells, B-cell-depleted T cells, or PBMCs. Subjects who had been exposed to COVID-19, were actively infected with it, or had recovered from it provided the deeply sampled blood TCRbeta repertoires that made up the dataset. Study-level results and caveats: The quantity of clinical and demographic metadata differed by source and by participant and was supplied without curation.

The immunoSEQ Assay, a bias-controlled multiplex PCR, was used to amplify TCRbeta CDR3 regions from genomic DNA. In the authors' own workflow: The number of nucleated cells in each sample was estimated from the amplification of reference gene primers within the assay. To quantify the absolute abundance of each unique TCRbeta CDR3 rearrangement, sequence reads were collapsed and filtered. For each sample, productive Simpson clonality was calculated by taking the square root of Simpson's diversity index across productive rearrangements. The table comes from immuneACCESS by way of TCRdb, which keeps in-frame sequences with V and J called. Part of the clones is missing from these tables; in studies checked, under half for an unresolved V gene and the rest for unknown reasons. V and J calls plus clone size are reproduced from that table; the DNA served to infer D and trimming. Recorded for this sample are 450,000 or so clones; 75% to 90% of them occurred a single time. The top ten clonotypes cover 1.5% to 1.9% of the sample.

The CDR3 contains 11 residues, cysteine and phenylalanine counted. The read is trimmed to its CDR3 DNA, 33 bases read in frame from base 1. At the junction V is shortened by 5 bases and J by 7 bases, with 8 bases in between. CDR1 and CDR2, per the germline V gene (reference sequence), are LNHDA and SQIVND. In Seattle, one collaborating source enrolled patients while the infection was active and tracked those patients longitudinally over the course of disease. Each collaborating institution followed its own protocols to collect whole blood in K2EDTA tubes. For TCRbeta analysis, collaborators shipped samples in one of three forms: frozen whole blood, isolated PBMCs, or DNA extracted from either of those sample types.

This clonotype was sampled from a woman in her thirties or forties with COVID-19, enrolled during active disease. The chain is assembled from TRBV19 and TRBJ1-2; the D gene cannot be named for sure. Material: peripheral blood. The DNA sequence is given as TGTGCCAGTAGTTCCTCCTTTGGCTACACCTTC. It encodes CASSSSFGYTF. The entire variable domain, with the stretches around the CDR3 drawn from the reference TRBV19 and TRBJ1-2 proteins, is DGGITQSPKYLFRKEGQNVTLSCEQNLNHDAMYWYRQDPGQGLRLIYYSQIVNDFQKGDIAEGYSVSREKKESFPLTVTSAQKNPTAFYLCASSSSFGYTFGSGTRLTVV.